What follows describes a single TCR beta chain. This entry is derived from a study of blood T cell repertoires in COVID-19. The CDR3 is made up of 15 amino acids. From germline, CDR1 is MGHRA and CDR2 YSYEKL. V was trimmed by 4 bases and J by 2 bases, leaving 14 bases between them. Profiled with immunoSEQ multiplex PCR; TCRdb holds only in-frame clones, not every one. The table lists 400,000 to 450,000 clones, 85% to 90% of them singletons. The J gene is TRBJ1-2, the V gene TRBV4-1, with D unresolved. Source material: peripheral blood. The clonotype comes from a man between 18 and 29 years old with COVID-19, enrolled during active disease. The CDR3 region is CASSPTRGPNYGYTF. The CDR3 nucleotides are TGCGCCAGCAGCCCAACCCGGGGTCCGAACTATGGCTACACCTTC.